Below, 5 T cell receptor beta chains from the same sample are listed, as sequenced in a study of human T cells and chemical hapten exposure. Each CDR3 protein is one row after TCRdb ran MiXCR on the RACE reads. The sample lists around 130,000 distinct CDR3 sequences; roughly 12% were seen once. Regarding time point: patch test 2, 6 weeks after DPC sensitization. The treatment denotes: therapeutic diphenylcyclopropenone sensitization with weekly scalp DPC. The sample in question was whole blood, obtained in connection with sensitization to the hapten diphenylcyclopropenone (DPC). These TCRs come from a woman in her fifties or sixties with alopecia areata. Some clones in this sample may be carry-over from other donors' samples.

At least ten counts were recorded for this clonotype. The genes are TRBV20-1 and TRBJ1-4; D is perhaps TRBD1 (6 bases). V dropped 3 bases and J dropped 2 bases, with 16 bases sitting between them. This CDR3 has 16 amino acids. CDR1 is DFQATT, CDR2 SNEGSKA, per germline (reference sequence). DNA for the CDR3: TGCAGTGCTAGGACCATAGGACAGCGGACTAATGAAAAACTGTTTTTT. It is translated as CSARTIGQRTNEKLFF.

This clonotype was detected ten times or more. The CDR3 region has the DNA TGTGCCAGCAGCCAAGCGGACGTAGCCAAAAACATTCAGTACTTC. Its protein product is CASSQADVAKNIQYF. J is TRBJ2-4 and V is TRBV3-1; D not resolved. The germline V gene encodes CDR1 LGHDT and CDR2 YNNKEL (reference sequence). V was trimmed by 1 base and J by 0 bases, leaving 7 bases between them. There are 15 residues in the CDR3.

This clonotype was detected ten times or more. The chain employs TRBV7-2 and TRBJ1-1; TRBD1 is a possible D gene (6 bases). The CDR3 is made up of 15 amino acids. The ends were cut back, 5 bases at V and 0 bases at J, with 13 bases in the middle. Germline CDR1 is SGHTA and CDR2 is FQGNSA. Written as DNA, the CDR3 is TGTGCCAGCAGCCGCCCACAGGGACTGAACACTGAAGCTTTCTTT. Translating it yields CASSRPQGLNTEAFF.

This clonotype was seen at least ten times. The genes are TRBV12-3 or TRBV12-4 and TRBJ2-6; no reliable D call. Trimming removed 6 bases from V and 4 bases from J, with 13 bases in between. There are 15 residues in the CDR3. The CDR3 region is CASSWRSAGANVLTF. In DNA, the CDR3 is TGTGCCAGCAGCTGGCGTTCGGCCGGGGCCAACGTCCTGACTTTC.

This chain connects TRBV5-1 to TRBJ2-5; TRBD2 is a possible D gene (5 bases). Germline-derived CDR1 and CDR2 are SGHRS and YFSETQ. The CDR3 extends over 13 amino acids. Trimming left V 4 bases short and J 4 bases short, with 11 bases between. The CDR3 DNA sequence: TGCGCCAGCAGCCCAACTAGGGCAGAGACCCAGTACTTC. Translating it yields CASSPTRAETQYF.